This is a list of T cell receptor beta chains from one sample in a study of cytomegalovirus exposure and HLA in healthy donors. Assay: immunoSEQ multiplex PCR; the TCRdb copy retains only in-frame clones and omits some. The sample includes about 150,000 clones, just under 75% of them seen just once. The specimen sequenced was PBMCs. The source is a woman in her late teens or twenties in good health and CMV-seronegative. CDR3s include the opening cysteine and the closing phenylalanine or tryptophan. A D gene is named only where the DNA matches it firmly. Expanded clones are given a class, and other clones once, few, many or no size at all.

J gene: TRBJ2-4
V gene: TRBV5-6
D gene: TRBD1
clone size: .
CDR3 DNA: TGTGCCAGCAGCCGCCAATGGACAGGGGCAAACATTCAGTACTTC
CDR3 protein: CASSRQWTGANIQYF

J gene: TRBJ2-2
V gene: TRBV5-1
D gene: TRBD2
clone size: few
CDR3 DNA: TGCGCCAGCAGCTTGAGTACAGGCGGGGGCACCGGGGAGCTGTTTTTT
CDR3 protein: CASSLSTGGGTGELFF

J gene: TRBJ2-3
V gene: TRBV7-2
D gene: .
clone size: once
CDR3 DNA: TGTGCCAGCAGCTTGGAACTAGCTCCAGATACGCAGTATTTT
CDR3 protein: CASSLELAPDTQYF

J gene: TRBJ1-6
V gene: TRBV7-9
D gene: .
clone size: .
CDR3 DNA: TGTGCCAGCAGCTTAGCCACGGGGGTCTCCTATAATTCACCCCTCCACTTT
CDR3 protein: CASSLATGVSYNSPLHF

J gene: TRBJ2-1
V gene: TRBV11-2
D gene: TRBD2
clone size: .
CDR3 DNA: TGTGCCAGCAGAACTATAGCGGGGGGGCGAGGCAATGAGCAGTTCTTC
CDR3 protein: CASRTIAGGRGNEQFF

J gene: TRBJ2-2
V gene: TRBV7-2
D gene: .
clone size: .
CDR3 DNA: TGTGCCAGCAGCAGAATTCTCGGGACTAACACCGGGGAGCTGTTTTTT
CDR3 protein: CASSRILGTNTGELFF

J gene: TRBJ1-2
V gene: TRBV7-9
D gene: .
clone size: .
CDR3 DNA: TGTGCCAGCAGCTTATTTGGGACTGAAAACTATGGCTACACCTTC
CDR3 protein: CASSLFGTENYGYTF

J gene: TRBJ2-2
V gene: TRBV7-2
D gene: .
clone size: .
CDR3 DNA: TGTGCCAGCAGCACCTCAGCGGGACAGAACACCGGGGAGCTGTTTTTT
CDR3 protein: CASSTSAGQNTGELFF

J gene: TRBJ2-7
V gene: TRBV6-1
D gene: TRBD2
clone size: .
CDR3 DNA: TGTGCCAGCAGTTCCCCCGGGACTACCGACTACGAGCAGTACTTC
CDR3 protein: CASSSPGTTDYEQYF

J gene: TRBJ1-2
V gene: TRBV6-5
D gene: TRBD1
clone size: few
CDR3 DNA: TGTGCCAGCAGCACCGGACAGGGGAGATATGGCTACACCTTC
CDR3 protein: CASSTGQGRYGYTF

J gene: TRBJ2-2
V gene: TRBV9
D gene: TRBD1
clone size: .
CDR3 DNA: TGTGCCAGCAGCGTGGGACAGGGCGGCGGGGAGCTGTTTTTT
CDR3 protein: CASSVGQGGGELFF

J gene: TRBJ1-2
V gene: TRBV2
D gene: .
clone size: once
CDR3 DNA: TGTGCCAGCAGGGGGGGAGGGGGGGCTAAGGGCTACACCTTC
CDR3 protein: CASRGGGGAKGYTF

J gene: TRBJ2-5
V gene: TRBV29-1
D gene: TRBD1
clone size: .
CDR3 DNA: TGCAGCGTAGCTCTGACAGGGGGCGGAGAGACCCAGTACTTC
CDR3 protein: CSVALTGGGETQYF

J gene: TRBJ2-3
V gene: TRBV7-9
D gene: .
clone size: .
CDR3 DNA: TGTGCCAGCAGCGGTACCTCCCGCGCAGATACGCAGTATTTT
CDR3 protein: CASSGTSRADTQYF

J gene: TRBJ1-1
V gene: TRBV6-6
D gene: TRBD1
clone size: .
CDR3 DNA: TGTGCCAGCAGCTCCGGACAGGGGAACACTGAAGCTTTCTTT
CDR3 protein: CASSSGQGNTEAFF

J gene: TRBJ1-6
V gene: TRBV2
D gene: TRBD1
clone size: .
CDR3 DNA: TGTGCCAGCAGCCGACAGGGTTCCTATAATTCACCCCTCCACTTT
CDR3 protein: CASSRQGSYNSPLHF

J gene: TRBJ1-1
V gene: TRBV6-5
D gene: .
clone size: .
CDR3 DNA: TGTGCCAGCAGTTACTCTCTACTTAACACTGAAGCTTTCTTT
CDR3 protein: CASSYSLLNTEAFF

J gene: TRBJ2-1
V gene: TRBV25-1
D gene: TRBD2
clone size: .
CDR3 DNA: TGTGCCAGCAGTGAATCGGGCGGGAGGGTTACTCGCAATGAGCAGTTCTTC
CDR3 protein: CASSESGGRVTRNEQFF

J gene: TRBJ2-6
V gene: TRBV5-1
D gene: .
clone size: .
CDR3 DNA: TGCGCCAGCAGCTTTGGGACTTTCGGGGTGAGGGAATCTGGGGCCAACGTCCTGACTTTC
CDR3 protein: CASSFGTFGVRESGANVLTF

J gene: TRBJ2-1
V gene: TRBV18
D gene: TRBD2
clone size: .
CDR3 DNA: TGTGCCAGCTCGCCCCCTTCCAGGACTAGCGGGAACAATGAGCAGTTCTTC
CDR3 protein: CASSPPSRTSGNNEQFF

J gene: TRBJ1-6
V gene: TRBV7-2
D gene: TRBD1
clone size: .
CDR3 DNA: TGTGCCAGCAGCTTTGTCACAGGGGGCAACGGTTCACCCCTCCACTTT
CDR3 protein: CASSFVTGGNGSPLHF

J gene: TRBJ1-3
V gene: TRBV9
D gene: .
clone size: .
CDR3 DNA: TGTGCCAGCATCGCACCCGGGACTCAGTTCTCTGGAAACACCATATATTTT
CDR3 protein: CASIAPGTQFSGNTIYF

J gene: TRBJ2-1
V gene: TRBV7-6
D gene: .
clone size: once
CDR3 DNA: TGTGCCAGCAGCTTAGAGGGAGTCGGGTACAATGAGCAGTTCTTC
CDR3 protein: CASSLEGVGYNEQFF

J gene: TRBJ2-2
V gene: TRBV18
D gene: TRBD1
clone size: .
CDR3 DNA: TGTGCCAGCTCACCAGGGACAGGCAGGGCCCCTGGCACCGGGGAGCTGTTTTTT
CDR3 protein: CASSPGTGRAPGTGELFF

J gene: TRBJ1-1
V gene: TRBV18
D gene: TRBD1
clone size: .
CDR3 DNA: TGTGCCAGCTCACCACCTGGACAGGAGAAAGCTTTCTTT
CDR3 protein: CASSPPGQEKAFF

J gene: TRBJ2-6
V gene: TRBV29-1
D gene: TRBD2
clone size: .
CDR3 DNA: TGCAGCGTTGACCGACCTAGCGGGATTTCTGGGGCCAACGTCCTGACTTTC
CDR3 protein: CSVDRPSGISGANVLTF

J gene: TRBJ1-2
V gene: TRBV6-1
D gene: TRBD1
clone size: .
CDR3 DNA: TGTGCCAGCAGTGCCCGGGACAGGGGTCGGTCTGGCTACACCTTC
CDR3 protein: CASSARDRGRSGYTF

J gene: TRBJ2-1
V gene: TRBV4-3
D gene: TRBD2
clone size: .
CDR3 DNA: TGCGCCAGCAGCCCCTCTGGACTAGCGGGGGGGCAAAAGCAGTTCTTC
CDR3 protein: CASSPSGLAGGQKQFF

J gene: TRBJ2-7
V gene: TRBV11-2
D gene: .
clone size: once
CDR3 DNA: TGTGCCAGCAGCCCCCCGGCGGTCGAGCAGTACTTC
CDR3 protein: CASSPPAVEQYF

J gene: TRBJ2-3
V gene: TRBV11-3
D gene: .
clone size: .
CDR3 DNA: TGTGCCAGCAGCTTAGGCCTGATAGCGGCCCTTTCAGATACGCAGTATTTT
CDR3 protein: CASSLGLIAALSDTQYF

J gene: TRBJ2-3
V gene: TRBV9
D gene: TRBD2
clone size: .
CDR3 DNA: TGTGCCAGCAGCGTAGATTCTAGCGGGGCACGGTATTTT
CDR3 protein: CASSVDSSGARYF

J gene: TRBJ1-3
V gene: TRBV27
D gene: TRBD1
clone size: .
CDR3 DNA: TGTGCCAGCAGTTTAGACAGGGAGCACACCATATATTTT
CDR3 protein: CASSLDREHTIYF

J gene: TRBJ1-4
V gene: TRBV6-5
D gene: TRBD1
clone size: .
CDR3 DNA: TGTGCCAGCAGTTATGACAGGGTGGGAGAAAAACTGTTTTTT
CDR3 protein: CASSYDRVGEKLFF

J gene: TRBJ2-1
V gene: TRBV7-2
D gene: .
clone size: .
CDR3 DNA: TGTGCCAGCAGCTTAGCGCTGGGAGTACGGGGGAATGAGCAGTTCTTC
CDR3 protein: CASSLALGVRGNEQFF

J gene: TRBJ1-6
V gene: TRBV7-6
D gene: TRBD1
clone size: .
CDR3 DNA: TGTGCCAGCAGCTTACGAGGGGGCGATGGTTCACCCCTCCACTTT
CDR3 protein: CASSLRGGDGSPLHF

J gene: TRBJ2-2
V gene: TRBV19
D gene: TRBD1
clone size: .
CDR3 DNA: TGTGCCAGTAGTATAAAGGGGGCGCGGAACACCGGGGAGCTGTTTTTT
CDR3 protein: CASSIKGARNTGELFF

J gene: TRBJ1-5
V gene: TRBV7-8
D gene: TRBD1
clone size: .
CDR3 DNA: TGTGCCAGCCAAACAGGGGTGTCGAGCAATCAGCCCCAGCATTTT
CDR3 protein: CASQTGVSSNQPQHF

J gene: TRBJ2-5
V gene: TRBV7-2
D gene: .
clone size: .
CDR3 DNA: TGTGCCAGCAGCTTAGTCGTGACAGAAGAGACCCAGTACTTC
CDR3 protein: CASSLVVTEETQYF

J gene: TRBJ1-2
V gene: TRBV7-9
D gene: .
clone size: .
CDR3 DNA: TGTGCCAGCAGCCAAACCACTCCCCCAGACGGAGGCTATGGCTACACCTTC
CDR3 protein: CASSQTTPPDGGYGYTF